Below are 4 T cell receptor beta chains sequenced from a single sample in a study of cytomegalovirus exposure and HLA in healthy donors. PCR employed 60 Vbeta and 13 Jbeta primers. Here immunoSEQ multiplex PCR was the method, and the copy in TCRdb shows in-frame clones only, minus some. The sample records more than 85,000 clones, approximately 9% being singletons. The sample comprised PBMCs. The receptors here all came from a man aged 45-65 years in good health and CMV-seropositive.

The V call is TRBV7-9, the J call TRBJ1-1; no definite D call. The CDR3 is 14 residues long. With 1 base removed from V and 1 base from J, the gap between germline ends came to 7 bases. Germline lookup yields CDR1 SEHNR and CDR2 FQNEAQ (reference sequence). CDR3 sequence reads: CASSLGRGNTEAFF. The CDR3 coding sequence is TGTGCCAGCAGCTTAGGGCGGGGGAACACTGAAGCTTTCTTT.

This clone was detected only a few times. The chain recombines TRBV5-6 with TRBJ2-5, with a tentative D call TRBD2 (5 bases). V lost 2 bases and J 1 base, leaving 18 bases between the germline ends. In germline, CDR1 is SGHDT, CDR2 YYEEEE. This CDR3 has 17 amino acids. The CDR3 is CASSFGPRDLRQETQYF. The CDR3 DNA sequence: TGTGCCAGCAGCTTTGGCCCTCGGGATCTCCGCCAAGAGACCCAGTACTTC.

This clone has ten or more counts. This sample includes further DNA sequences coding for the same CDR3. The V call is TRBV28, the J call TRBJ2-1; the match to TRBD2 covers 10 bases. V lost 8 bases and J lost 2; bases outside the gene matches: 0. The CDR3 covers 13 residues. Germline values: CDR1 MDHEN, CDR2 SYDVKM. CDR3 sequence reads: CASGTSAYNEQFF. The CDR3 region has the DNA TGTGCCAGCGGGACTAGCGCCTACAATGAGCAGTTCTTC.

The chain uses TRBV5-4 and TRBJ2-3; 7 bases match TRBD1. Germline V gene lookup returns CDR1 SGHNT and CDR2 YYREEE (reference sequence). V lost 2 bases and J lost 5; bases outside the gene matches: 2. The CDR3 sequence is 13 residues long. The CDR3 reads CASSFQGEDTQYF. The CDR3 bases are TGTGCCAGCAGCTTTCAGGGGGAAGATACGCAGTATTTT.